The 6 T cell receptor beta chains below all came from one sample that was sequenced in a study of control samples from healthy donors and cancer patients. Sequencing used immunoSEQ multiplex PCR; TCRdb keeps in-frame clones, though not all of them. The sample has just over 9,000 clones, roughly 90% seen once. Sequenced: PBMCs. These receptors were obtained from a man between 60 and 75 years old with colorectal cancer.

The chain couples TRBV4-2 to TRBJ1-3; D not certain. V lost 0 bases, J lost 1 base, and 7 bases lay in between. The germline gives CDR1 LGHNA, CDR2 YNFKEQ. This CDR3 comprises 15 residues. For the CDR3, the DNA is TGTGCCAGCAGCCAAGATTTTTTTTCTGGAAACACCATATATTTT. This gives the protein CASSQDFFSGNTIYF.

This clone was picked up one time. The chain joins TRBV1 to TRBJ1-1. TRBV1 represents a pseudogene. CDR3 size: 18 residues. The CDR3 bases are TGCACCAGCTCCCCCCGGGGGGGCCAAGTGTTGGGATTGACTGAAGCTTTCTTT. Protein sequence: CTSSPRGGQVLGLTEAFF.

The chain uses TRBV7-8 and TRBJ1-1; D is possibly TRBD1 (6 bases). Trimming cost V 2 bases and J 5 bases, with 15 bases left between them. Germline V lookup: CDR1 SGHVS, CDR2 FQNEAQ. The CDR3 has 15 amino acids. CDR3: CASSLLWGARTEAFF. The CDR3 DNA sequence: TGTGCCAGCAGCTTACTTTGGGGGGCGAGGACTGAAGCTTTCTTT.

J is TRBJ1-1 and V is TRBV2; no firm D call. V lost 3 bases to trimming and J lost 1 base, with 6 bases between them. CDR1 is SNHLY, CDR2 FYNNEI, per germline. The CDR3 totals 13 residues. In DNA form, the CDR3 reads TGTGCCAGCAGTGATGACACGAACACTGAAGCTTTCTTT. This gives the protein CASSDDTNTEAFF.

The chain combines TRBV5-4 with TRBJ1-6; 9 bases fit TRBD1. V shed 3 bases and J 9 bases; nucleotides not matched to a gene: 13. The CDR3 loop spans 17 amino acids. Germline V lookup: CDR1 SGHNT, CDR2 YYREEE (reference sequence). The CDR3 bases are TGTGCCAGCAGCTCGGGGAGTCGACAGGGGGTCGGTTCACCCCTCCACTTT. This codes for CASSSGSRQGVGSPLHF.

The gene calls are TRBV6-5 and TRBJ2-1; D tentatively fits TRBD1 or TRBD2 (5 bases each). CDR1 is MNHEY, CDR2 SVGAGI, per germline. Trimming took off 1 base at V and 1 base at J, with 11 bases between the two ends. CDR3 length equals 16 residues. The CDR3: CASSYLPGPSYNEQFF. Here the CDR3 DNA reads TGTGCCAGCAGTTACTTGCCGGGACCTTCCTACAATGAGCAGTTCTTC.